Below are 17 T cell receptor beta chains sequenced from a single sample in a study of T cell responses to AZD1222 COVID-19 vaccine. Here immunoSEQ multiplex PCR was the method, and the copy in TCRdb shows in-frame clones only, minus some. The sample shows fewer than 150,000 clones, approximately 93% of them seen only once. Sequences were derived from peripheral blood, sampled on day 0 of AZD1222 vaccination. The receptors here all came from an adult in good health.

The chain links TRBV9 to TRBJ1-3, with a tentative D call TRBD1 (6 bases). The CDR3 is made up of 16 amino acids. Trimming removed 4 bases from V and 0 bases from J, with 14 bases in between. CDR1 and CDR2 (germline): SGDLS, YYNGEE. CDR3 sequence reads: CASSQTGSLSGNTIYF. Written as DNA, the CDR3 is TGTGCCAGCAGCCAAACAGGGTCCCTCTCTGGAAACACCATATATTTT.

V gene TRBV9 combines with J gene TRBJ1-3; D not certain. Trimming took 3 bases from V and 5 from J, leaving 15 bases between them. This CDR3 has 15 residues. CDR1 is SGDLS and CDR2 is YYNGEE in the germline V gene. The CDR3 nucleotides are TGTGCCAGCAGCGAGGAAGACACGACACGAAACACCATATATTTT. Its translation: CASSEEDTTRNTIYF.

Here the CDR3 reads CASSLGGGITDTQYF. In nucleotides, the CDR3 is TGTGCCAGCAGCTTGGGGGGCGGAATCACAGATACGCAGTATTTT. The J gene is TRBJ2-3, the V gene TRBV5-6; weak D call: TRBD1 (5 bases). Deletions cut 0 bases from V and 2 bases from J, with 10 bases between. This CDR3 is built from 15 residues. The V gene's germline CDR1 is SGHDT and CDR2 YYEEEE.

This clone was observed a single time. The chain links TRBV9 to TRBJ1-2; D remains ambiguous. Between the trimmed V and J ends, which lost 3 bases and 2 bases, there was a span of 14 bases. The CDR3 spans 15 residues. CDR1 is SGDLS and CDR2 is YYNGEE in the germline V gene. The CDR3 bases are TGTGCCAGCAGCGCGGCGGCTGGTGCAAACTATGGCTACACCTTC. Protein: CASSAAAGANYGYTF.

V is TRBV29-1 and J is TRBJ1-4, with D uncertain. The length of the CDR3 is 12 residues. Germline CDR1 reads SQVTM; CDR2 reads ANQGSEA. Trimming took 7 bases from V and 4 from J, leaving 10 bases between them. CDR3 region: CSASWGNEKLFF. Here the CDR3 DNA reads TGCAGCGCCTCTTGGGGTAATGAAAAACTGTTTTTT. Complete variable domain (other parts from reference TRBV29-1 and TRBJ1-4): SAVISQKPSRDICQRGTSLTIQCQVDSQVTMMFWYRQQPGQSLTLIATANQGSEATYESGFVIDKFPISRPNLTFSTLTVSNMSPEDSSIYLCSASWGNEKLFFGSGTQLSVL.

The CDR3 spells CASSYRAGEDYGYTF. DNA for the CDR3: TGTGCCAGCAGTTACAGGGCAGGGGAGGACTATGGCTACACCTTC. The rearrangement joins TRBV6-6 to TRBJ1-2; D might be TRBD1 (6 bases). V was clipped by 2 bases and J by 3 bases, with 13 bases between them. From germline, CDR1 is MNHNY and CDR2 SVGAGI (reference sequence). The CDR3 totals 15 residues.

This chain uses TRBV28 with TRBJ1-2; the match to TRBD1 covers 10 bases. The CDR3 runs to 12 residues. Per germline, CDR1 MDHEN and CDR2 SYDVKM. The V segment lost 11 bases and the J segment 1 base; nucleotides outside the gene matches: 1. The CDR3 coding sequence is TGTGCCGGACAGGGGGATAACTATGGCTACACCTTC. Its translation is CAGQGDNYGYTF.

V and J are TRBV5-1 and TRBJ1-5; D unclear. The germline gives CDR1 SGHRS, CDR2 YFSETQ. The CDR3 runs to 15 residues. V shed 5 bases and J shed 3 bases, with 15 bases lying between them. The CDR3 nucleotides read TGCGCCAGCAGTTTATCCGGAGGGAACAATCAGCCCCAGCATTTT. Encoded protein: CASSLSGGNNQPQHF.

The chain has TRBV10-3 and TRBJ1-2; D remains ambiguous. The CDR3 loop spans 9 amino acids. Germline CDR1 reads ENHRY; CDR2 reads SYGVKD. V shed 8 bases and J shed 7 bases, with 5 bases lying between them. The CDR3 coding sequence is TGTGCCATCTTCTCTGGCTACACCTTC. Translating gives CAIFSGYTF.

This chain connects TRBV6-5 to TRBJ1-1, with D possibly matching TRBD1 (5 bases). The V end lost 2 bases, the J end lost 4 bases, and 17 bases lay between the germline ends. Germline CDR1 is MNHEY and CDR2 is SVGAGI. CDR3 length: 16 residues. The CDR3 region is CASSYAGGGSITEAFF. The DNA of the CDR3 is TGTGCCAGCAGTTACGCCGGGGGGGGGTCAATCACTGAAGCTTTCTTT.

CDR3 in amino acids: CASSPGQGRNTEAFF. As DNA, the CDR3 is TGTGCCAGCAGCCCCGGACAGGGAAGGAACACTGAAGCTTTCTTT. This rearrangement joins TRBV11-3 to TRBJ1-1; 8 nucleotides align to TRBD1. The germline CDR1 and CDR2 sequences are SGHNT and YENEEA. J lost 1 base, V lost 5 bases, and 6 bases had no gene match. The CDR3 spans 15 residues.

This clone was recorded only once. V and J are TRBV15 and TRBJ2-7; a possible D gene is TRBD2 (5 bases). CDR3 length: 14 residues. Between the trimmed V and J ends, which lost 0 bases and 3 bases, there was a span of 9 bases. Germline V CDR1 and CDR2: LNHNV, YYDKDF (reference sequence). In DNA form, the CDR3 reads TGTGCCACCAGCAGAGATATCAGCGGCTACGAGCAGTACTTC. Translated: CATSRDISGYEQYF.

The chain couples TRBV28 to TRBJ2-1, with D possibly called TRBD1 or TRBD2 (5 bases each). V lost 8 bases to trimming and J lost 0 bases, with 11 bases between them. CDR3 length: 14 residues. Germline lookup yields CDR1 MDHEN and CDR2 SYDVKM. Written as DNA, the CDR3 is TGTGCCAGCCGCAGTGGGGGCTCCTACAATGAGCAGTTCTTC. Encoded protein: CASRSGGSYNEQFF.

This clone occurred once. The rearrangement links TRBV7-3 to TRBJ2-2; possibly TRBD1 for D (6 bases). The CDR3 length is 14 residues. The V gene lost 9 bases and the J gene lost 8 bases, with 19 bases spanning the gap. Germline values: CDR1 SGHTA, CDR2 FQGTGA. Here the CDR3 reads CASRLQGVAGELFF. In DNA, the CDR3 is TGTGCCAGTCGGTTACAGGGCGTAGCGGGGGAGCTGTTTTTT.

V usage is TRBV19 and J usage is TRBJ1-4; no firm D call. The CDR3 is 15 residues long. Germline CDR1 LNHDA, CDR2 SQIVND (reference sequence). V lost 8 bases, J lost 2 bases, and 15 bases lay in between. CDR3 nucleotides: TGTGCCAGTGCTGATTCAGGTCGCACTAATGAAAAACTGTTTTTT. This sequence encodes CASADSGRTNEKLFF.

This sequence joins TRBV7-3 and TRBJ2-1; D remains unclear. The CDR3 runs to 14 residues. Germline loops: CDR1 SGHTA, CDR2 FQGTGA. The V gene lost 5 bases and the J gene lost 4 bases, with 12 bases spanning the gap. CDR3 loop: CASSDVSGYNEQFF. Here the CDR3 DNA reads TGTGCCAGCAGCGACGTGAGTGGGTACAATGAGCAGTTCTTC.

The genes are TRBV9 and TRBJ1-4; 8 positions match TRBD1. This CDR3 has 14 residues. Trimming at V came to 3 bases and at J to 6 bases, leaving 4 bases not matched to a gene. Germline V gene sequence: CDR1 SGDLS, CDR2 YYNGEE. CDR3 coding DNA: TGTGCCAGCAGCGGGAGACAGGGGCATGAAAAACTGTTTTTT. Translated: CASSGRQGHEKLFF.